The sequence of this T cell receptor (beta chain) was determined in a study of shared clonotypes between healthy human individuals. Study-wide findings and caveats: Approximately 4.9% of naive CD4 clonotypes were shared across a few donors.

Trimming shortened V by 1 base and J by 2 bases, and 12 bases separated the two germline ends. CDR1 is SGDLS and CDR2 is YYNGEE in the germline V gene. CDR3 length: 15 residues. As regards this clone: Its specificity is not known.

Original processing methods: Filtering differed since immunoSEQ provided only junctions, with no quality scores. Measured with immunoSEQ multiplex PCR; TCRdb has only the in-frame clones, and not every one. The V and J calls and the clone size are those of that table, but D and trimming were determined from the DNA. The table records roughly 2.1 million clones, 85% to 95% of them present only once. Only CD45RO-negative cells positively selected for CCR7 counted as naive CD8 cells, so terminally differentiated effector memory CD45RA+ cells were excluded. The specimen was naive CD8+ T cells from PBMCs. The chain links TRBV9 to TRBJ2-5; D not certain. The source of this sequence is a man younger than 30 in good health. Some clones in this sample may be carry-over from other donors' samples. The CDR3 here is CASSVNKGFQETQYF. The CDR3 nucleotides are TGTGCCAGCAGCGTAAACAAAGGCTTTCAAGAGACCCAGTACTTC.